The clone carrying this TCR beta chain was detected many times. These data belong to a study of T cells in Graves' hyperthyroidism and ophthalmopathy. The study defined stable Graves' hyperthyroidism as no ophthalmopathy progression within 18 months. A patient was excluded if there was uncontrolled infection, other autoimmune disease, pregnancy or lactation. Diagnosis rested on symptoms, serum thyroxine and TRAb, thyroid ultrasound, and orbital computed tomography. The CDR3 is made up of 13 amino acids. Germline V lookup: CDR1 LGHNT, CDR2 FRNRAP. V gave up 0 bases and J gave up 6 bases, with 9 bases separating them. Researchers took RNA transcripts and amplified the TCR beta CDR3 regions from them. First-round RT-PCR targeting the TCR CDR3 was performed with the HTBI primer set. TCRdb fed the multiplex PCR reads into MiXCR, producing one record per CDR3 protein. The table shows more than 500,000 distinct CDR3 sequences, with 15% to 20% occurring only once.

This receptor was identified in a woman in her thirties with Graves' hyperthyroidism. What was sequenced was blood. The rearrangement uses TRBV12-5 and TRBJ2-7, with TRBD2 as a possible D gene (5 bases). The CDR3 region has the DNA TGTGCTAGTGGTTTGGTAGGAGGTAGCGAGCAGTACTTC. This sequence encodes CASGLVGGSEQYF. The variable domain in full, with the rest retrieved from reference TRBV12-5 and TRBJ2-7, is DARVTQTPRHKVTEMGQEVTMRCQPILGHNTVFWYRQTMMQGLELLAYFRNRAPLDDSGMPKDRFSAEMPDATLATLKIQPSEPRDSAVYFCASGLVGGSEQYFGPGTRLTVT.